A single sample is the source of the 29 T cell receptor beta chains below, sequenced in a study of shared clonotypes between healthy human individuals. TCRdb's table, derived via immunoSEQ multiplex PCR, lists solely in-frame clones and lacks some. Altogether under 2.5 million clones are present, around 92% being singletons, with the ten largest covering 0.37%. The material sequenced was naive CD4+ T cells from PBMCs. Documented subset: CD45RA+ positively selected. The receptors originated from a man aged 18-30 years in good health. Some clones in this sample may be carry-over from other donors' samples.

The chain couples TRBV5-1 to TRBJ2-2; D may be TRBD2 (6 bases). Trimming pared 3 bases from V and 6 bases from J, leaving 9 bases between. Germline V gives CDR1 SGHRS, CDR2 YFSETQ. This CDR3 is built from 13 residues. CDR3 in DNA: TGCGCCAGCAGCTATAGCGGCCCCGGGGAGCTGTTTTTT. Translated, it gives CASSYSGPGELFF.

V usage is TRBV4-2 and J usage is TRBJ1-2; D gene unclear. The V gene lost 5 bases and the J gene lost 1 base, with 8 bases spanning the gap. The length of the CDR3 is 13 residues. Germline V CDR1 and CDR2: LGHNA, YNFKEQ. CDR3 residues: CASSLRDNYGYTF. For the CDR3, the DNA is TGTGCCAGCAGCTTGAGGGATAACTATGGCTACACCTTC.

This sequence joins TRBV14 and TRBJ2-7; either TRBD1 or TRBD2 may fit D (5 bases each). V dropped 5 bases and J dropped 3 bases, with 17 bases sitting between them. The CDR3 covers 15 residues. From germline, CDR1 is SGHDN and CDR2 FVKESK. This chain's CDR3 is CASSKGAGDRYEQYF. The CDR3, as DNA: TGTGCCAGCAGCAAAGGGGCGGGCGACCGCTACGAGCAGTACTTC.

The chain uses TRBV15 and TRBJ1-1, with D perhaps TRBD1 (6 bases). V was shortened by 0 bases and J by 0 bases, with 14 bases between the two germline ends. This CDR3 has 17 residues. Germline CDR1 is LNHNV and CDR2 is YYDKDF (reference sequence). The CDR3: CATSRDKTGNMNTEAFF. DNA for the CDR3: TGTGCCACCAGCAGAGACAAAACAGGGAACATGAACACTGAAGCTTTCTTT.

Here the CDR3 DNA reads TGTGCCAGCAGCCTAACCCCCGGTTGGGCTTTCTTT. This encodes CASSLTPGWAFF. The chain links TRBV7-8 to TRBJ1-1, with D unclear. The CDR3 is 12 amino acids. Germline loops: CDR1 SGHVS, CDR2 FQNEAQ. V gave up 5 bases and J gave up 11 bases, with 15 bases separating them.

The chain couples TRBV7-3 to TRBJ1-2; D is ambiguous. V was cut by 5 bases and J by 3 bases, with 7 bases left in between. The CDR3 is 12 residues long. Germline CDR1 reads SGHTA; CDR2 reads FQGTGA. In nucleotides, the CDR3 is TGTGCCAGCAGCCCAGGCGACTATGGCTACACCTTC. This codes for CASSPGDYGYTF.

This clone was detected once. J is TRBJ1-3 and V is TRBV18; 9 bases map to TRBD1. CDR1 is KGHSH and CDR2 is LQKENI in the germline V gene. The V gene end was trimmed by 5 bases and the J gene end by 5 bases; junction bases not matched to a gene: 13. CDR3 size: 17 residues. The CDR3 DNA reads TGTGCCAGCTCATCGTACAGGGGGCTGGATCTCAGAAACACCATATATTTT. It codes for CASSSYRGLDLRNTIYF.

This clone was recorded once. The genes are TRBV5-1 and TRBJ2-1; TRBD2 matches at 12 bases. This CDR3 is 17 amino acids long. From germline, CDR1 is SGHRS and CDR2 YFSETQ. V shed 0 bases, J shed 5 bases, and the junction held 6 bases outside the gene matches. The CDR3 is CASSLAKTSGSNNEQFF. CDR3 DNA: TGCGCCAGCAGCTTGGCGAAGACTAGCGGGAGCAACAATGAGCAGTTCTTC.

V and J are TRBV5-1 and TRBJ2-3; 12 bases map to TRBD1. This CDR3 spans 16 amino acids. V shed 2 bases, J shed 1 base, and the junction held 2 bases outside the gene matches. Germline values: CDR1 SGHRS, CDR2 YFSETQ. CDR3 in amino acids: CASSLGTGGGTDTQYF. As DNA, the CDR3 is TGCGCCAGCAGCTTAGGGACAGGGGGCGGCACAGATACGCAGTATTTT.

V is TRBV5-4 and J is TRBJ2-2, with D possibly being TRBD1 (7 bases). Germline CDR1 and CDR2: SGHNT and YYREEE (reference sequence). The CDR3 has 15 residues. With 5 bases removed from V and 1 base from J, the gap between germline ends came to 12 bases. For the CDR3, the DNA is TGTGCCAGCAGGGCGGGACAGAAGAACACCGGGGAGCTGTTTTTT. This translates into CASRAGQKNTGELFF. The complete variable domain, with remaining parts taken from reference TRBV5-4 and TRBJ2-2, reads ETGVTQSPTHLIKTRGQQVTLRCSSQSGHNTVSWYQQALGQGPQFIFQYYREEENGRGNFPPRFSGLQFPNYSSELNVNALELDDSALYLCASRAGQKNTGELFFGEGSRLTVL.

This clone was seen a few times. V usage is TRBV29-1 and J usage is TRBJ1-1, with a weak D call TRBD1 (5 bases). The germline V and J ends were trimmed by 3 bases and 5 bases, with 10 bases remaining between them. From germline, CDR1 is SQVTM and CDR2 ANQGSEA. The CDR3 spans 12 residues. The CDR3 region has the DNA TGCAGCGTTGATCAGGGTTGGACTGAAGCTTTCTTT. Protein: CSVDQGWTEAFF.

The chain links TRBV11-3 to TRBJ2-2; D unresolved. From germline, CDR1 is SGHNT and CDR2 YENEEA. The ends were cut back, 4 bases at V and 5 bases at J, with 11 bases in the middle. This CDR3 has 14 amino acids. The CDR3 bases are TGTGCCAGCAGCTGGAGAGTAAGGACCGGGGAGCTGTTTTTT. Residues: CASSWRVRTGELFF.

This chain connects TRBV29-1 to TRBJ2-5; 9 bases line up with TRBD1. After removal of 3 bases from V and 5 bases from J, the junction contained 1 base not matched to a gene. This CDR3 is built from 12 residues. Germline loops: CDR1 SQVTM, CDR2 ANQGSEA. As DNA, the CDR3 is TGCAGCGTTGAGGACAGGGGTGAGACCCAGTACTTC. Translating it yields CSVEDRGETQYF.

The V gene is TRBV18, the J gene TRBJ2-3, with 8 bases matching TRBD1. This CDR3 is built from 15 residues. The V gene end was trimmed by 3 bases and the J gene end by 10 bases; junction bases not matched to a gene: 12. CDR1 and CDR2 (germline): KGHSH, LQKENI. The CDR3: CASSPGQADLGPQYF. CDR3 coding DNA: TGTGCCAGCTCACCGGGACAGGCCGATCTGGGGCCGCAGTATTTT.

This clone was counted once. This rearrangement joins TRBV7-9 to TRBJ2-7; D unresolved. The CDR3 runs 18 residues. CDR1 is SEHNR, CDR2 FQNEAQ, per germline (reference sequence). The ends were cut back, 2 bases at V and 3 bases at J, with 23 bases in the middle. The CDR3 region is CASSLLGPDSVTSYEQYF. The CDR3 nucleotides are TGTGCCAGCAGCTTACTGGGCCCCGACTCTGTCACCAGCTACGAGCAGTACTTC.

V is TRBV5-5 and J is TRBJ2-7, with TRBD1 identical over 7 bases. J was trimmed by 6 bases and V by 3 bases; bases with no gene match: 12. The CDR3 runs 15 residues. Germline V lookup: CDR1 SGHKS, CDR2 YYEKEE (reference sequence). In DNA, the CDR3 is TGTGCCAGCAGCTACGCACCCGACAGGGATACCGAGCAGTACTTC. Translated, it gives CASSYAPDRDTEQYF. The full variable domain, with the rest looked up from reference TRBV5-5 and TRBJ2-7, is DAGVTQSPTHLIKTRGQQVTLRCSPISGHKSVSWYQQVLGQGPQFIFQYYEKEERGRGNFPDRFSARQFPNYSSELNVNALLLGDSALYLCASSYAPDRDTEQYFGPGTRLTVT.

The chain employs TRBV21-1 and TRBJ1-1. TRBV21-1 is flagged as a pseudogene. This CDR3 is built from 18 residues. CDR3 protein: CASSKGFVGTRLAVEAFF. The CDR3 DNA reads TGTGCCAGCAGCAAAGGTTTTGTTGGGACTAGGCTCGCGGTTGAAGCTTTCTTT.

This clone is a singleton in its sample. The rearrangement uses TRBV25-1 and TRBJ2-1; TRBD2 aligns across 9 bases. This CDR3 has 14 residues. After removal of 0 bases from V and 14 bases from J, the junction contained 8 bases not matched to a gene. The germline CDR1 and CDR2 sequences are MGHDK and SYGVNS. CDR3 loop: CASSEYSTAGGEFF. DNA for the CDR3: TGTGCCAGCAGTGAATATAGTACGGCGGGAGGGGAGTTCTTC.

Here the CDR3 reads CASSLWREGPFTDTQYF. CDR3 coding DNA: TGTGCCAGCAGTTTATGGCGGGAGGGCCCATTCACAGATACGCAGTATTTT. The genes are TRBV27 and TRBJ2-3; 9 nucleotides match TRBD2. The CDR3 contains 17 residues. CDR1 MNHEY and CDR2 SMNVEV come from the germline V gene (reference sequence). The V and J ends lost 1 base and 2 bases, in that order; junction bases with no gene match: 7.

The V and J genes are TRBV11-2 and TRBJ2-7, with 13 bases fitting TRBD2. The CDR3 totals 14 residues. After removal of 4 bases from V and 7 bases from J, the junction contained 4 bases not matched to a gene. CDR1 and CDR2 from the germline V gene are SGHAT and FQNNGV. Here the CDR3 reads CASSWRTSGGEQYF. The CDR3 DNA reads TGTGCCAGCAGCTGGCGGACTAGCGGGGGAGAGCAGTACTTC.

The sample holds one count of this clone. The chain combines TRBV4-1 with TRBJ2-7; the match to TRBD1 covers 8 bases. Germline V lookup: CDR1 MGHRA, CDR2 YSYEKL. Unmatched junction bases numbered 4, after V lost 0 bases and J lost 9 bases. This CDR3 is built from 13 residues. The CDR3 DNA sequence: TGCGCCAGCAGCCAAGACCTTGGACAGGGGCAGTACTTC. Protein: CASSQDLGQGQYF.

The J gene is TRBJ2-5, the V gene TRBV30, with 9 bases aligning to TRBD2. Near its end, the DNA agrees better with TRBJ2-7, so the J call may be wrong. Germline V lookup: CDR1 GTSNPN, CDR2 SVGIG (reference sequence). The CDR3 consists of 14 residues. The CDR3 loop reads CACAISGSPNEQYF. CDR3 coding DNA: TGTGCCTGTGCTATTAGCGGGAGTCCCAACGAGCAGTACTTC.

With regard to this clone: The identical CDR3 is also encoded by other nucleotide sequences in the sample. This chain connects TRBV6-1 to TRBJ1-2, with TRBD1 matching over 8 bases. Unmatched junction bases numbered 7, after V lost 5 bases and J lost 8 bases. The germline V gene encodes CDR1 MNHNS and CDR2 SASEGT. The CDR3 covers 13 residues. The CDR3 nucleotides read TGTGCCAGCAGTCGAGACAGGGGAGGAGGCTACACCTTC. This encodes CASSRDRGGGYTF.

This sequence joins TRBV2 and TRBJ2-1; maybe TRBD2 (5 bases). V lost 4 bases, J lost 5 bases, and 18 bases lay in between. This CDR3 is built from 16 residues. Germline loops: CDR1 SNHLY, CDR2 FYNNEI. Written as DNA, the CDR3 is TGTGCCAGCAGTGGACTATTCCAGTCTTTCGACAATGAGCAGTTCTTC. Amino acid sequence: CASSGLFQSFDNEQFF.

The V gene is TRBV28, the J gene TRBJ1-1, with TRBD1 matching over 9 bases. Germline lookup yields CDR1 MDHEN and CDR2 SYDVKM. V dropped 3 bases and J dropped 3; count of bases not matched to a gene: 5. The CDR3 spans 15 residues. This CDR3 reads CASSFRGQGYTEAFF. The CDR3 coding sequence is TGTGCCAGCAGTTTCCGCGGACAGGGGTACACTGAAGCTTTCTTT.

The chain has TRBV2 and TRBJ1-2; a possible D gene is TRBD1 (5 bases). The CDR3 spans 14 residues. V was shortened by 7 bases and J by 3 bases, with 15 bases between the two germline ends. CDR1 SNHLY and CDR2 FYNNEI come from the germline V gene. Written as DNA, the CDR3 is TGTGCCAGCAACCCTCTCGGGGGGGACTATGGCTACACCTTC. Protein sequence: CASNPLGGDYGYTF.

The gene calls are TRBV2 and TRBJ1-2; TRBD1 is a possible D gene (6 bases). V lost 7 bases and J lost 0, with 12 bases in between. Germline lookup yields CDR1 SNHLY and CDR2 FYNNEI. This CDR3 region has 14 residues. The CDR3: CASKSQGTNYGYTF. As DNA, the CDR3 is TGTGCCAGCAAGTCCCAGGGGACTAACTATGGCTACACCTTC. Looking up the rest from reference TRBV2 and TRBJ1-2 gives the full variable domain: EPEVTQTPSHQVTQMGQEVILRCVPISNHLYFYWYRQILGQKVEFLVSFYNNEISEKSEIFDDQFSVERPDGSNFTLKIRSTKLEDSAMYFCASKSQGTNYGYTFGSGTRLTVV.

The CDR3 sequence is CASSQEGTGGYEQYF. For the CDR3, the DNA is TGTGCCAGCAGCCAAGAGGGGACAGGGGGGTACGAGCAGTACTTC. The J gene is TRBJ2-7, the V gene TRBV4-2, with TRBD1 matching 11 bases. The CDR3 covers 15 residues. Germline CDR1 reads LGHNA; CDR2 reads YNFKEQ. After removal of 0 bases from V and 4 bases from J, the junction contained 2 bases not matched to a gene.

The chain links TRBV5-1 to TRBJ2-3; TRBD2 might be the D (6 bases). CDR1 and CDR2 (germline): SGHRS, YFSETQ. V lost 0 bases and J 4 bases, leaving 15 bases between the germline ends. The CDR3 is 16 amino acids. The CDR3 DNA reads TGCGCCAGCAGCTTGGTGTCGGGAGAGATCTCAGATACGCAGTATTTT. This translates into CASSLVSGEISDTQYF.